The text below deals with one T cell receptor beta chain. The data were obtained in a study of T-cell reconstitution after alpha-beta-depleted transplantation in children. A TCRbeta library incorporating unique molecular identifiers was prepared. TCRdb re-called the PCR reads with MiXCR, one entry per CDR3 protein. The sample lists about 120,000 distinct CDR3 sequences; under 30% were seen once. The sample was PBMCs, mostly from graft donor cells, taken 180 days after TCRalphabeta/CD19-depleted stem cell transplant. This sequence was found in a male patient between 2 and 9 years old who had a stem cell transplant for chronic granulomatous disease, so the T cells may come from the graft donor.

In DNA form, the CDR3 reads TGCGCCAGCAGCCCTGGACAGGGGACCCACGAGCAGTACTTC. It translates to CASSPGQGTHEQYF. The genes are TRBV5-1 and TRBJ2-7, with TRBD1 identical over 9 bases. The V gene's germline CDR1 is SGHRS and CDR2 YFSETQ. V gave up 4 bases and J gave up 5 bases; unmatched junction bases: 7. CDR3 length: 14 amino acids.